This TCR beta chain was profiled in a study of cytomegalovirus exposure and HLA in healthy donors. Details on this clone: The antigen is not known.

Samples came from healthy bone marrow donors. Findings of the study overall: Across all donors, roughly uniform sequencing depth was an assumption of the presence/absence analyses. It was only CMV serostatus that was available as immune exposure information. While the bulk of TCR sequences proved rare, some public TCRs turned up in many donors.

Trimming took 2 bases from V and 5 from J; bases not matched to a gene: 10. Germline CDR1 and CDR2: MGHRA and YSYEKL. CDR3 length: 16 residues. 60 Vbeta and 13 Jbeta primers were used in PCR. Method: immunoSEQ multiplex PCR; TCRdb's copy keeps in-frame clones and lacks some. The sample has around 190,000 clones; about 78% are singletons. Sequenced sample: PBMCs. This chain joins TRBV4-1 and TRBJ1-2, with 8 bases identical to TRBD1. The receptor's source is a woman between 25 and 40 years old in good health and CMV-seronegative. The CDR3 coding sequence is TGCGCCAGCAGCCAAATTCGTACAGGGGGTAATTATGGCTACACCTTC. Its protein is CASSQIRTGGNYGYTF.